This T cell receptor beta chain came from a study of metastatic and nonmetastatic thyroid tumors. Study-wide context: Thyroid patients, malignant and benign, had repertoires compared across blood and tumor or nodule tissue. Findings of the study overall: In blood and tumor, TCR beta diversity was reportedly significantly higher in malignant thyroid tumors than in benign nodules.

Using MiXCR, TCRdb reanalyzed the PCR reads. The sample consists of 25,000 to 30,000 clones, over 20% of them appearing once. Nobody among the patients had been given any treatment before thyroid surgery. CDR1 SNHLY and CDR2 FYNNEI come from the germline V gene. This CDR3 contains 12 residues. Trimming cost V 5 bases and J 8 bases, with 12 bases left between them. Remarks on this clone: Its antigen is unknown.

The gene calls are TRBV2 and TRBJ1-2; no reliable D call. The specimen sequenced was blood. The clonotype was recovered from a female donor with papillary thyroid cancer or a benign thyroid nodule (not recorded which). Some clones in this sample may be carry-over from other donors' samples. CDR3 bases: TGTGCCAGCAGTTACCCGTGCTGGGGCTACACCTTC. Protein: CASSYPCWGYTF.